The rows below give T cell receptor beta chains drawn from one sample of a study of regulatory T cells in long-lasting Graves disease. TCRdb re-called the multiplex PCR reads through MiXCR, storing one row per CDR3 protein. The profile shows around 500,000 distinct CDR3 sequences, 12% of them singletons. The same data also contributed to another study, on T cells in Graves' hyperthyroidism and ophthalmopathy.

Sequencing used peripheral blood mononuclear cells (PBMCs), obtained at new diagnosis, from a patient treated with antithyroid drugs. These receptor sequences come from a woman aged 25 to 39 with Graves disease. Each CDR3 is given with its conserved first and last residue. A D gene is named only where the DNA matches it firmly. Some rows have no size entry. The others give once, few or many, or a class for an expanded clone.

TGTGCCAGCAGTGAAGTCAAGGCGTCCTACGAGCAGTACTTC	CASSEVKASYEQYF	TRBJ2-7	many	-	TRBV2
TGTGCCAGCGGAACAGGGGGCTTCACTGAAGCTTTCTTT	CASGTGGFTEAFF	TRBJ1-1	-	TRBD1	TRBV11-3
TGTGCCAGCAGCTCATGGGGGGAATATCAAGAGACCCAGTACTTC	CASSSWGEYQETQYF	TRBJ2-5	many	-	TRBV7-8
TGTGCCAGCAGCGCTAATTTACAGATTTCCTACAATGAGCAGTTCTTC	CASSANLQISYNEQFF	TRBJ2-1	many	-	TRBV11-2
TGTGCCAGCAGGCCCTATTTCGGGGGGATGAACACTGAAGCTTTCTTT	CASRPYFGGMNTEAFF	TRBJ1-1	many	-	TRBV28
TGTGCCAGTAAGCAGGGACACACTGAAGCTTTCTTT	CASKQGHTEAFF	TRBJ1-1	many	-	TRBV19
TGCAGCGTTGAAATAGCGGGAGGGCTCTCCTACGAGCAGTACTTC	CSVEIAGGLSYEQYF	TRBJ2-7	-	TRBD2	TRBV29-1
TGTGCCAGCAGCTTGGGACTAGCGTTCTACAATGAGCAGTTCTTC	CASSLGLAFYNEQFF	TRBJ2-1	many	TRBD2	TRBV12-3/TRBV12-4
TGTGCCAGCAGAATTCTTCGGCCAGGGGGCGACCAGCCCCAGCATTTT	CASRILRPGGDQPQHF	TRBJ1-5	many	TRBD1	TRBV28
TGTGCCAGCAGCCTGGCGACCTACGAGCGGTACTTC	CASSLATYERYF	TRBJ2-7	few	-	TRBV11-2
TGCGCCAGCCAAAAGGGGACGGGAGTAGGTTACGAGCAGTACTTC	CASQKGTGVGYEQYF	TRBJ2-7	many	-	TRBV10-1
TGCGCCAGCAGCTTGGAAGGGCATCAGGGTCAGCCCCAGCATTTT	CASSLEGHQGQPQHF	TRBJ1-5	-	-	TRBV5-1
TGCAGTGCTAAAAGTCCGGCTAGCACATGGAATGAGCAGTTCTTC	CSAKSPASTWNEQFF	TRBJ2-1	-	-	TRBV20-1
TGTGCCACCAGTGACGCGACAGGGGGCCGAGAGACCCAGTACTTC	CATSDATGGRETQYF	TRBJ2-5	many	TRBD1	TRBV24-1
TGTGCCAGCAGCTTGGTGGGGGACAGGGCCCACGAGCAGTACTTC	CASSLVGDRAHEQYF	TRBJ2-7	few	TRBD1	TRBV5-4
TGTGCCAGTAGTCCCCCGGACAGGGGATACGAGCAGTACTTC	CASSPPDRGYEQYF	TRBJ2-7	many	TRBD1	TRBV19
TGTGCCACCCGTTCGGCTGGAAACACCATATATTTT	CATRSAGNTIYF	TRBJ1-3	many	-	TRBV3-1
TGTGCCAGCAGTTTATCTCCGGGACCCCCTGAAGCTTTCTTT	CASSLSPGPPEAFF	TRBJ1-1	many	-	TRBV28
TGCGCCAGCAGCCAAGCAATGACAGGGAATCGAGAGACCCAGTACTTC	CASSQAMTGNRETQYF	TRBJ2-5	many	TRBD1	TRBV4-1
TGTGCCAGCAGCTTGGTCGCTTCCGAGCAGTACTTC	CASSLVASEQYF	TRBJ2-7	few	-	TRBV5-6
TGTGCCAGCATCGCCCCATTTTGGACCGGGGAGCTGTTTTTT	CASIAPFWTGELFF	TRBJ2-2	many	-	TRBV6-1
TGTGCCACCAGCAGAGAGCTAGCGGGAGCGGGTGAGCAGTTCTTC	CATSRELAGAGEQFF	TRBJ2-1	few	TRBD2	TRBV15
TGCAGCGTTGGAGGGTTGTGGATTTACGAGCAGTACTTC	CSVGGLWIYEQYF	TRBJ2-7	few	-	TRBV29-1
TGTGCCAGCAGCTTAGGCCGGGGGTTTGTCAATGAGCAGTTCTTC	CASSLGRGFVNEQFF	TRBJ2-1	-	-	TRBV13
TGTGCCAGCAGCCAATCCGGGACAGGACAGAACACCGGGGAGCTGTTTTTT	CASSQSGTGQNTGELFF	TRBJ2-2	-	TRBD1	TRBV7-3
TGTGCCAGTAGTTGGAGGGGATCTAACTATGGCTACACCTTC	CASSWRGSNYGYTF	TRBJ1-2	few	-	TRBV19
TGTGCCAGTAGTAACGCAGTATTGAACACTGAAGCTTTCTTT	CASSNAVLNTEAFF	TRBJ1-1	few	-	TRBV19
TGTGCCAGCAGCTCCATTCAGGAGGGTGCTTTCTTT	CASSSIQEGAFF	TRBJ1-1	-	-	TRBV7-9
TGTGCCAGCAGTTTTTTAGGAGGGCCGAAGTACGAGCAGTACTTC	CASSFLGGPKYEQYF	TRBJ2-7	many	-	TRBV12-3/TRBV12-4
TGTGCCAGTAGTATGGTTATTTATCAGCCCCAGCATTTT	CASSMVIYQPQHF	TRBJ1-5	many	-	TRBV19
TGTGCCATCAGTGATTACGACAGGAGCGGGGAAAAACTGTTTTTT	CAISDYDRSGEKLFF	TRBJ1-4	many	-	TRBV10-3
TGTGCCAGCAGAATTCCAGGGGCTACCTACGAGCAGTACTTC	CASRIPGATYEQYF	TRBJ2-7	few	-	TRBV6-1
TGTGCCAGCGCCCTTGGAACTTCGAACACCGGGGAGCTGTTTTTT	CASALGTSNTGELFF	TRBJ2-2	many	-	TRBV6-1
TGCGCCAGCAGCTTGACGGGATTGTACCAAGAGACCCAGTACTTC	CASSLTGLYQETQYF	TRBJ2-5	many	-	TRBV5-1
TGTGCCAGCACCCTGTGGGAGCATGGCTACACCTTC	CASTLWEHGYTF	TRBJ1-2	many	-	TRBV7-9
TGCGCCAGCAGCCAATCACGACTAGCGGGCACCTTGGGGCCCCGAGGTAATGAGCAGTTCTTC	CASSQSRLAGTLGPRGNEQFF	TRBJ2-1	-	TRBD2	TRBV4-3
TGTGCCTGGAGTGTTGGGGCGGGTAGCTCCTACAATGAGCAGTTCTTC	CAWSVGAGSSYNEQFF	TRBJ2-1	few	-	TRBV30
TGTGCCAGCAGTTACCCGGGGGGGCAGGGTCCTTACAATGAGCAGTTCTTC	CASSYPGGQGPYNEQFF	TRBJ2-1	many	TRBD2	TRBV6-5
TGTGCCAGCAGTGGGACAGACCCGAACACCGGGGAGCTGTTTTTT	CASSGTDPNTGELFF	TRBJ2-2	few	-	TRBV25-1
TGTGCCGCCTCAATGGGGGCCAATGAGCAGTTCTTC	CAASMGANEQFF	TRBJ2-1	many	-	TRBV10-3
TGTGCCAGCACCGAAGGTAGCTCTGGAAACACCATATATTTT	CASTEGSSGNTIYF	TRBJ1-3	many	-	TRBV2
TGTGCCAGCAGTCCGACGAACGGGGGTCCAGACCGGATTCAGTACTTC	CASSPTNGGPDRIQYF	TRBJ2-4	many	-	TRBV7-9
TGCGCCAGCAGGGCAGACACCCGTACTCATGGCTACACCTTC	CASRADTRTHGYTF	TRBJ1-2	-	-	TRBV4-1
TGTGCCAGCAGTGAAGGGACACGATATTCACCCCTCCACTTT	CASSEGTRYSPLHF	TRBJ1-6	many	-	TRBV6-1
TGTGCCAGTAGTATAGTGAGGGGCGCCGGTTACAATGAGCAGTTCTTC	CASSIVRGAGYNEQFF	TRBJ2-1	-	-	TRBV19
TGTGCCAGCAGTCAGTTCCAACAGGGGACGGAACATTTT	CASSQFQQGTEHF	TRBJ1-5	few	TRBD1	TRBV27
TGTATAACAACCTCCTCGGGGGGCTTGAGCACTGAAGCTTTCTTT	CITTSSGGLSTEAFF	TRBJ1-1	-	-	TRBV7-9
TGTGCCAGCAGGTCAAGAGGGTTAAGGACCGGGGAGCTGTTTTTT	CASRSRGLRTGELFF	TRBJ2-2	few	-	TRBV11-2
TGTGCCTCCAGTCGGACTAGCGGGAGGGGGACCAAAAACATTCAGTACTTC	CASSRTSGRGTKNIQYF	TRBJ2-4	few	TRBD2	TRBV6-2/TRBV6-3
TGTGCCAGCAGCCACAACGGCATTACGGTAGGAAACACCATATATTTT	CASSHNGITVGNTIYF	TRBJ1-3	few	-	TRBV3-1
TGTGCCAGCAGTCGCCTACCATTAGTAACGCAGTATTTT	CASSRLPLVTQYF	TRBJ2-3	many	-	TRBV28
TGTGCCAGTAGTAAATACGGGACCAACACCGGGGAGCTGTTTTTT	CASSKYGTNTGELFF	TRBJ2-2	-	-	TRBV19
TGTGCCAGCAGGGGAGGCTCTTCCGGGGAGCTGTTTTTT	CASRGGSSGELFF	TRBJ2-2	few	-	TRBV27
TGTGCCAGCAGCTTCAGTTCGACTAGTCGCACAGATACGCAGTATTTT	CASSFSSTSRTDTQYF	TRBJ2-3	many	-	TRBV11-3